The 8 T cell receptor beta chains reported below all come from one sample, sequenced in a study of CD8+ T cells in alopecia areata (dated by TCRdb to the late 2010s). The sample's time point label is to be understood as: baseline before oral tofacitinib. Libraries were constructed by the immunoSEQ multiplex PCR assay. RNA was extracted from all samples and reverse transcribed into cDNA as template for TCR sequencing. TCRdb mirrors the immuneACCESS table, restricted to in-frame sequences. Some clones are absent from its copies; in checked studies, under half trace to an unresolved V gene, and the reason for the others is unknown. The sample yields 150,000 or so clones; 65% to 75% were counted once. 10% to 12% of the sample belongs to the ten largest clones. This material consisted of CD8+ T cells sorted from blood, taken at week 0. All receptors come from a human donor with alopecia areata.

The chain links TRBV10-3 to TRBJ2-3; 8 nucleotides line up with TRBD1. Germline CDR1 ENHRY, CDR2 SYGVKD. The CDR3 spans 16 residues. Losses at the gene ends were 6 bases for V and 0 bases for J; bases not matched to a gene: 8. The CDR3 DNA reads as TGTGCCATCAGCAACAAGGACAGGGCTAGCACAGATACGCAGTATTTT. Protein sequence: CAISNKDRASTDTQYF.

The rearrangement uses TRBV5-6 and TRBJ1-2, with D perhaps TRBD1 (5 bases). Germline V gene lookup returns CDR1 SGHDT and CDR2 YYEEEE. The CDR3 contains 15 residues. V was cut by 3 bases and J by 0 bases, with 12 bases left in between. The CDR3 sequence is CASSWGLPTNYGYTF. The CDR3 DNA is TGTGCCAGCAGCTGGGGCCTCCCCACTAACTATGGCTACACCTTC.

The CDR3 spells CASSQDPGQNETQYF. The CDR3, as DNA: TGCGCCAGCAGCCAAGATCCGGGGCAAAACGAGACCCAGTACTTC. V usage is TRBV4-1 and J usage is TRBJ2-5; D might be TRBD1 or TRBD2, each matching 5 bases. The germline gives CDR1 MGHRA, CDR2 YSYEKL. The CDR3 length is 15 residues. Trimming pared 0 bases from V and 5 bases from J, leaving 13 bases between.

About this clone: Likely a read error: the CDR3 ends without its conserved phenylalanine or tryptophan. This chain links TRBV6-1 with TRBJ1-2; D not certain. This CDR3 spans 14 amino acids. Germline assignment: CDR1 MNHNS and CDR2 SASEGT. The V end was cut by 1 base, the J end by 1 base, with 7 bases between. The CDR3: CASSEGPDNYGYTL. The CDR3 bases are TGTGCCAGCAGTGAAGGGCCCGATAACTATGGCTACACCCTC.

Here the CDR3 reads CASSLGTSGTLAKNIQYF. As DNA, the CDR3 is TGTGCCAGCAGCTTAGGCACTAGCGGAACACTAGCCAAAAACATTCAGTACTTC. The V and J genes are TRBV13 and TRBJ2-4; 8 bases map to TRBD2. J lost 0 bases, V lost 0 bases, and 7 bases had no gene match. CDR1 is PRHDT, CDR2 FYEKMQ, per germline (reference sequence). The CDR3 extends over 18 amino acids. Supplemented by reference TRBV13 and TRBJ2-4, the full variable domain reads AAGVIQSPRHLIKEKRETATLKCYPIPRHDTVYWYQQGPGQDPQFLISFYEKMQSDKGSIPDRFSAQQFSDYHSELNMSSLELGDSALYFCASSLGTSGTLAKNIQYFGAGTRLSVL.

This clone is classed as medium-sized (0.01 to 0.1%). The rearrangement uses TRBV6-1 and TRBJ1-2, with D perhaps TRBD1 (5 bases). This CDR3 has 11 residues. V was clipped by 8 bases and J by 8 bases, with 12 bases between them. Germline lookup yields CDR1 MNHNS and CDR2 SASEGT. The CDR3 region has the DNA TGTGCCAGCGGGGCGGGGTTAGGCTACACCTTC. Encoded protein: CASGAGLGYTF.

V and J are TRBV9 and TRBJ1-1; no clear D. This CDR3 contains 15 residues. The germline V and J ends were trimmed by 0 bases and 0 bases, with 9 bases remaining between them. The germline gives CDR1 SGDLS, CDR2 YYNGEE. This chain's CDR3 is CASSVVGSVNTEAFF. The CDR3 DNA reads TGTGCCAGCAGCGTAGTGGGATCGGTGAACACTGAAGCTTTCTTT.

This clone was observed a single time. In DNA form, the CDR3 reads TGTGCCAGCAGCTTAGGTGGAGGGACAGACCAAGAGACCCAGTACTTC. Translated: CASSLGGGTDQETQYF. V usage is TRBV7-6 and J usage is TRBJ2-5, with D perhaps TRBD1 (7 bases). V was shortened by 1 base and J by 0 bases, with 12 bases between the two germline ends. The CDR3 has 16 amino acids. Germline V gene sequence: CDR1 SGHVS, CDR2 FNYEAQ.